The sequence of this T cell receptor beta chain was determined in a study of shared clonotypes between healthy human individuals. Findings and caveats of the study: Compared with memory subsets, naive subsets generally had larger estimated richness.

Trimming stripped 0 bases from V and 4 bases from J, with 12 bases between. The germline V gene has CDR1 SGHRS and CDR2 YFSETQ. CDR3 length: 15 residues. Concerning this clone itself: Its antigen is not known.

In the source study's methods: Filtering differed since immunoSEQ provided only junctions, with no quality scores. The repertoire was sequenced with immunoSEQ multiplex PCR; TCRdb's copy has only in-frame clones and lacks some. The V and J calls and the clone size are those of that table, but D and trimming were determined from the DNA. Here the sample spans about 1.5 million clones, 95% to 99% being singletons. The TCR comes from a man under 40 in good health. The chain links TRBV5-1 to TRBJ2-3, with unresolved D. Input material: naive CD4+ T cells sorted from blood. Subset denoted: CD45RA+ positively selected. In DNA form, the CDR3 reads TGCGCCAGCAGCTTGGTTTTAGCCCAGCCAGATACGCAGTATTTT. Translation: CASSLVLAQPDTQYF.